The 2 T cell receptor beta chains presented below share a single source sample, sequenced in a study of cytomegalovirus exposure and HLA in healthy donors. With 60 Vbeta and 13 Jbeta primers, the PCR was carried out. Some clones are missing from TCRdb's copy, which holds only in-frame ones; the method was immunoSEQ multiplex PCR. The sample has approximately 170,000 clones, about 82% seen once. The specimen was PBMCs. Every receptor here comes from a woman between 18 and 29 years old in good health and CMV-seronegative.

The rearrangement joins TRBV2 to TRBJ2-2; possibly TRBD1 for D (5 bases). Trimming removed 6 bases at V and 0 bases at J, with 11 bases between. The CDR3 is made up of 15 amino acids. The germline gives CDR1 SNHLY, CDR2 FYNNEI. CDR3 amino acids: CASRARAANTGELFF. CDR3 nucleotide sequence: TGTGCCAGCAGAGCCAGGGCCGCGAACACCGGGGAGCTGTTTTTT.

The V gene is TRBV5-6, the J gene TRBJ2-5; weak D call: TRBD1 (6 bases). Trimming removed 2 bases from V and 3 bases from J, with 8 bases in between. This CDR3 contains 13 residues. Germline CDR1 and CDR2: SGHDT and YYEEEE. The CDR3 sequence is CASSFRQEETQYF. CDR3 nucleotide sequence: TGTGCCAGCAGCTTCCGACAGGAAGAGACCCAGTACTTC.